Below, one T cell receptor beta chain is given with its context. This CDR3 has 13 amino acids. V was clipped by 7 bases and J by 4 bases, with 12 bases between them. From germline, CDR1 is SNHLY and CDR2 FYNNEI. The data are from a study of beta chain features in type 1 diabetes. Investigators reverse transcribed all isolated RNA, so they sequenced expressed TCRB transcripts. Assay: immunoSEQ multiplex PCR; the TCRdb copy retains only in-frame clones and omits some. The sample holds some 300,000 clones, about 7.8% seen once. The chain couples TRBV2 to TRBJ2-3; tentatively, D is TRBD1 or TRBD2 (5 bases each). The specimen was central memory CD4+ T cells from blood. The TCR sequence derives from a woman younger than 30 in good health. The CDR3: CASKVGVSDTQYF. The CDR3 DNA reads TGTGCCAGCAAGGTGGGGGTTTCAGATACGCAGTATTTT.